These T cell receptor beta chains were read from a single sample in a study of cytomegalovirus exposure and HLA in healthy donors. The table came from immunoSEQ multiplex PCR; TCRdb's copy has only in-frame clones and leaves some out. The table has 150,000 to 200,000 clones, about 59% seen once; the top ten hold over 2.5%. The material sequenced was PBMCs. These receptors came from a man aged 40-50 years in good health and CMV-seronegative. Both conserved end residues are part of each CDR3. The D gene is left open where the match is weak. Size values are once, few and many counts, or a class for expanded clones, and some rows have none.

>TRBD1|NA|14|TRBJ2-7|TRBV11-3
CASSQGQSSYEQYF
TGTGCCAGCAGCCAGGGACAGTCCTCCTACGAGCAGTACTTC
>NA|NA|15|TRBJ2-3|TRBV6-1
CASRVGGGGADTQYF
TGTGCCAGCAGGGTTGGGGGGGGCGGTGCAGATACGCAGTATTTT
>TRBD2|NA|17|TRBJ2-5|TRBV7-9
CASSHGTSGIRVETQYF
TGTGCCAGCAGCCATGGGACTAGCGGGATAAGGGTGGAGACCCAGTACTTC
>NA|NA|14|TRBJ2-7|TRBV5-1
CASSLAANQGEQYF
TGCGCCAGCAGCTTGGCCGCCAACCAGGGCGAGCAGTACTTC
>NA|NA|13|TRBJ2-3|TRBV2
CASRIRGTDTQYF
TGTGCCAGCAGGATTAGGGGAACAGATACGCAGTATTTT
>NA|NA|16|TRBJ2-3|TRBV21-1
CASSPGETRTTDTQYF
TGTGCCAGCAGCCCGGGGGAGACTCGAACCACAGATACGCAGTATTTT
>NA|NA|16|TRBJ1-4|TRBV7-9
CASSFLYGDRHEKLFF
TGTGCCAGCAGCTTTCTGTACGGAGACAGGCATGAAAAACTGTTTTTT
>TRBD1|NA|18|TRBJ2-5|TRBV14
CASSPKRTGQTPQEAQYF
TGTGCCAGCAGCCCGAAGAGGACAGGCCAAACCCCCCAAGAGGCCCAGTACTTC
>NA|NA|16|TRBJ2-2|TRBV6-5
CASSYGLVGDTGELFF
TGTGCCAGCAGTTACGGTTTGGTAGGGGACACCGGGGAGCTGTTTTTT
>TRBD1|NA|11|TRBJ1-1|TRBV20-1
CSARDRVGAFF
TGCAGTGCTAGGGACAGGGTGGGAGCTTTCTTT
>NA|NA|15|TRBJ1-3|TRBV13
CASSLDWTAGNTIYF
TGTGCCAGCAGCTTAGATTGGACAGCTGGAAACACCATATATTTT
>TRBD2|NA|13|TRBJ2-5|TRBV9
CASSLSGSETQYF
TGTGCCAGCAGCCTCAGCGGGAGCGAGACCCAGTACTTC
>TRBD2|NA|15|TRBJ2-3|TRBV6-4
CASSVQAGVTDTQYF
TGTGCCAGCAGTGTCCAAGCGGGGGTCACAGATACGCAGTATTTT
>NA|NA|16|TRBJ2-4|TRBV18
CASSPPRTVAKNIQYF
TGTGCCAGCTCACCACCCAGAACCGTAGCCAAAAACATTCAGTACTTC
>NA|NA|13|TRBJ2-2|TRBV14
CASSQVRSGELFF
TGTGCCAGCAGCCAAGTGAGGTCGGGGGAGCTGTTTTTT
>TRBD1|NA|16|TRBJ2-3|TRBV7-3
CASSLTPGQGLDTQYF
TGTGCCAGCAGCTTAACACCGGGACAGGGATTGGATACGCAGTATTTT
>NA|NA|16|TRBJ1-4|TRBV9
CASSVGHWGENEKLFF
TGTGCCAGCAGCGTAGGTCATTGGGGGGAAAATGAAAAACTGTTTTTT
>NA|NA|15|TRBJ2-3|TRBV6-4
CASSDFGLNTDTQYF
TGTGCCAGCAGTGACTTTGGGCTTAACACAGATACGCAGTATTTT
>NA|NA|11|TRBJ1-5|TRBV6-1
CASSELRPQHF
TGTGCCAGCAGTGAACTCCGGCCCCAGCATTTT
>TRBD1|NA|14|TRBJ1-4|TRBV30
CAWSVGQINEKLFF
TGTGCCTGGAGTGTGGGACAGATAAATGAAAAACTGTTTTTT
>TRBD2|NA|14|TRBJ2-3|TRBV6-5
CASRGLAGPDTQYF
TGTGCCAGCAGAGGACTAGCGGGACCTGATACGCAGTATTTT
>NA|NA|19|TRBJ1-5|TRBV7-2
CASSSNTGVWGNSNQPQHF
TGTGCCAGCAGCTCCAACACGGGGGTCTGGGGCAATAGCAATCAGCCCCAGCATTTT
>NA|few|14|TRBJ2-3|TRBV6-4
CASSDELGQGTQYF
TGTGCCAGCAGTGATGAACTCGGGCAGGGTACGCAGTATTTT
>NA|NA|12|TRBJ2-5|TRBV7-2
CASSLRGETQYF
TGTGCCAGCAGCTTAAGGGGGGAGACCCAGTACTTC
>NA|NA|13|TRBJ2-3|TRBV19
CASSTGGTDTQYF
TGTGCCAGTAGTACAGGGGGCACAGATACGCAGTATTTT
>TRBD1|NA|15|TRBJ2-2|TRBV6-6
CASSYGTAGTGELFF
TGTGCCAGCAGTTACGGGACAGCTGGCACCGGGGAGCTGTTTTTT
>NA|few|14|TRBJ2-3|TRBV5-1
CASSIDSSTDTQYF
TGCGCCAGCAGCATCGACAGTTCCACAGATACGCAGTATTTT
>NA|NA|15|TRBJ1-3|TRBV19
CASSEQGGTGNTIYF
TGTGCCAGTAGTGAACAGGGTGGTACTGGAAACACCATATATTTT
>NA|NA|13|TRBJ2-7|TRBV29-1
CSVDRLREHEQYF
TGCAGCGTTGACAGGTTGAGGGAGCACGAGCAGTACTTC
>NA|NA|14|TRBJ1-5|TRBV9
CASSTGPSNQPQHF
TGTGCCAGCAGCACGGGTCCTAGCAATCAGCCCCAGCATTTT
>NA|NA|16|TRBJ2-7|TRBV4-1
CASSQDFEVSSYEQYF
TGCGCCAGCAGCCAAGATTTTGAGGTCAGCTCCTACGAGCAGTACTTC
>NA|NA|19|TRBJ2-6|TRBV9
CASSPGGSRGPSGANVLTF
TGTGCCAGCAGCCCAGGAGGAAGCAGGGGCCCGTCTGGGGCCAACGTCCTGACTTTC
>NA|NA|13|TRBJ1-1|TRBV28
CASSWGRSTEAFF
TGTGCCAGCAGTTGGGGGCGAAGCACTGAAGCTTTCTTT
>TRBD2|once|18|TRBJ2-1|TRBV19
CASSIDIKRLADYNEQFF
TGTGCCAGTAGTATAGATATTAAGAGACTAGCGGACTACAATGAGCAGTTCTTC
>TRBD1|NA|17|TRBJ1-3|TRBV25-1
CASSDPSAGGKGNTIYF
TGTGCCAGCAGTGATCCCTCGGCAGGGGGGAAAGGAAACACCATATATTTT
>TRBD1|NA|15|TRBJ2-3|TRBV7-2
CASSLMGQSSNTQYF
TGTGCCAGCAGCTTAATGGGACAGTCTTCGAATACGCAGTATTTT
>NA|NA|14|TRBJ2-7|TRBV5-6
CASSYRQVPYEQYF
TGTGCCAGCAGCTACAGACAGGTACCCTACGAGCAGTACTTC
>NA|NA|14|TRBJ2-1|TRBV6-1
CASTLTSSYNEQFF
TGTGCCAGCACGTTAACTAGCTCCTACAATGAGCAGTTCTTC
>NA|NA|18|TRBJ2-3|TRBV4-2
CASSQDGGRTTLTDTQYF
TGTGCCAGCAGCCAAGATGGGGGACGGACTACCCTCACAGATACGCAGTATTTT
>TRBD2|NA|13|TRBJ2-7|TRBV2
CARILAGSYEQYF
TGTGCCAGGATACTAGCGGGAAGTTACGAGCAGTACTTC
>TRBD1|NA|17|TRBJ2-7|TRBV30
CAWSNLQGTGSPYEQYF
TGTGCCTGGAGTAACTTACAAGGGACAGGGTCCCCCTACGAGCAGTACTTC
>NA|NA|13|TRBJ2-2|TRBV7-7
CASSPGYTGELFF
TGTGCTAGCAGTCCAGGGTACACCGGGGAGCTGTTTTTT
>TRBD1|NA|14|TRBJ2-7|TRBV28
CASSSGDRVYEQYF
TGTGCCAGCAGTTCAGGGGACAGGGTTTACGAGCAGTACTTC
>NA|NA|23|TRBJ1-6|TRBV28
CASSLFLRGRDSGVILGNSPLHF
TGTGCCAGCAGTTTATTTTTGCGGGGGCGAGACTCAGGGGTCATTTTAGGTAATTCACCCCTCCACTTT
>NA|NA|17|TRBJ1-3|TRBV10-3
CAISESRYKSSGNTIYF
TGTGCCATCAGTGAGTCGAGGTATAAGTCCTCTGGAAACACCATATATTTT
>NA|once|14|TRBJ1-4|TRBV4-1
CASSQEGLDEKLFF
TGCGCCAGCAGCCAAGAGGGGCTCGATGAAAAACTGTTTTTT
>TRBD2|NA|14|TRBJ2-3|TRBV7-9
CASSSPQVGGAQYF
TGTGCCAGCAGCTCCCCCCAAGTGGGGGGGGCGCAGTATTTT
>NA|NA|15|TRBJ2-3|TRBV6-6
CASSYWARVEDTQYF
TGTGCCAGCAGTTACTGGGCCAGGGTCGAAGATACGCAGTATTTT
>TRBD1|once|13|TRBJ2-2|TRBV28
CASTGQGTGELFF
TGTGCCAGTACGGGACAGGGCACCGGGGAGCTGTTTTTT
>TRBD1|NA|15|TRBJ1-1|TRBV18
CASSPRDRVNTEAFF
TGTGCCAGCTCACCAAGGGACAGGGTCAACACTGAAGCTTTCTTT